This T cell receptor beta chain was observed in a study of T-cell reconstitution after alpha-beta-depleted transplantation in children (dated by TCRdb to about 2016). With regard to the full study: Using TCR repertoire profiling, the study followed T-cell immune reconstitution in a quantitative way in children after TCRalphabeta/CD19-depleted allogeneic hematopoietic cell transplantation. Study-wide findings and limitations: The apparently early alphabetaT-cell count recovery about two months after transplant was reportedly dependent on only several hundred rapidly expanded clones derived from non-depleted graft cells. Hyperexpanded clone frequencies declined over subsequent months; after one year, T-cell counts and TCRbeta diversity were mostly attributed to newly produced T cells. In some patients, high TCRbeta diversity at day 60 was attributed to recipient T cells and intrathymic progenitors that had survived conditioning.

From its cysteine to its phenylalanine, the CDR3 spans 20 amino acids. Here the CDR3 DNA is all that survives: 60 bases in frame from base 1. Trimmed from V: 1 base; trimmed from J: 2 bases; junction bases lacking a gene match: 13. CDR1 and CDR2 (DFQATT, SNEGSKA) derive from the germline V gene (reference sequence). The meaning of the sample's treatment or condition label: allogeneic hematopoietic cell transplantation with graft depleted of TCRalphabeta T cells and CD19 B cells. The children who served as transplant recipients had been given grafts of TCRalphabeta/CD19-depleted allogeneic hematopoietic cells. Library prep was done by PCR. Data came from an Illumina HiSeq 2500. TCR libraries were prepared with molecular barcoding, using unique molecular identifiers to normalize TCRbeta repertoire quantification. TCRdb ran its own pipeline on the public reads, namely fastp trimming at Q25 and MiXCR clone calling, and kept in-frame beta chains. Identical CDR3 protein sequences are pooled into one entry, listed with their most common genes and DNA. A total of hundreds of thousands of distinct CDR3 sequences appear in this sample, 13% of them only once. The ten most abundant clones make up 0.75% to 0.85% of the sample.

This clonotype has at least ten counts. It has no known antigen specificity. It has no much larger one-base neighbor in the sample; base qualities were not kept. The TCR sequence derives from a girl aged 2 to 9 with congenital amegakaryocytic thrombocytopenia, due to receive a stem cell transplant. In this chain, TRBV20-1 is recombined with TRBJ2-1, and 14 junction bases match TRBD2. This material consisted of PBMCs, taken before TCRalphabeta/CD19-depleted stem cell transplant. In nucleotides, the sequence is TGCAGTGCTAGAGTCCTGGGCGGGACTAGCGGGAGTTGGGCCTACAATGAGCAGTTCTTC. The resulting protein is CSARVLGGTSGSWAYNEQFF.